A single sample gave rise to the 17 T cell receptor beta chains below, sequenced in a study of T-cell memory formation after mild COVID-19. TCRdb independently ran MiXCR on the 5' RACE reads; one entry per CDR3 protein. The sample has about 350,000 distinct CDR3 sequences, about an eighth seen once; the top ten hold about 24%. The sequenced material came from PBMCs or a T cell subset sorted from them (not recorded which). These receptors all stem from a man between 18 and 35 years old who had mild COVID-19 (a few samples of this study predate the infection). Cell type and time point are not known.

V is TRBV6-2 or TRBV6-3 and J is TRBJ1-6; a possible D gene is TRBD1 (6 bases). Between the trimmed V and J ends, which lost 0 bases and 13 bases, there was a span of 7 bases. CDR1 and CDR2 from the germline V gene are MNHEY and SVGEGT. This CDR3 contains 12 residues. The CDR3: CASSYSRGPLHF. The CDR3 region has the DNA TGTGCCAGCAGTTACTCCAGGGGCCCCCTCCACTTT.

This sequence joins TRBV5-1 and TRBJ2-5, with D maybe TRBD1 (6 bases). V lost 5 bases and J lost 2, with 16 bases in between. The CDR3 contains 15 residues. The germline gives CDR1 SGHRS, CDR2 YFSETQ. The CDR3 region is CASRITGLGQETQYF. CDR3 bases: TGCGCCAGCAGAATTACAGGGCTGGGGCAAGAGACCCAGTACTTC.

The genes are TRBV10-3 and TRBJ1-5, with 7 bases lining up with TRBD1. The CDR3 is 13 amino acids. V lost 6 bases and J lost 5; bases outside the gene matches: 4. Germline V gene lookup returns CDR1 ENHRY and CDR2 SYGVKD. Written as DNA, the CDR3 is TGTGCCATCAGCGGGACAGCAGATCAGCCCCAGCATTTT. This codes for CAISGTADQPQHF.

In its sample, this clonotype was seen a few times. The rearrangement links TRBV11-1 to TRBJ2-4; D ambiguous. There are 13 residues in the CDR3. Germline V gives CDR1 SGHAT, CDR2 FQDESV (reference sequence). V lost 5 bases, J lost 2 bases, and 7 bases lay in between. The CDR3, as DNA: TGTGCCAGCAGCGGGCTCTCCAAAAACATTCAGTACTTC. This encodes CASSGLSKNIQYF.

The V call is TRBV7-9, the J call TRBJ2-3; TRBD2 matches 7 bases. The CDR3 totals 14 residues. CDR1 and CDR2 from the germline V gene are SEHNR and FQNEAQ (reference sequence). The ends lost 8 bases at V and 6 bases at J; junction bases unmatched: 11. CDR3 nucleotide sequence: TGTGCCAGCTTAGCGGGCCCCTACGGGGATACGCAGTATTTT. It is translated as CASLAGPYGDTQYF.

This clonotype occurred a few times. The chain uses TRBV28 and TRBJ1-1, with no clear D. The CDR3 is made up of 14 amino acids. The ends were cut back, 6 bases at V and 0 bases at J, with 11 bases in the middle. Per germline, CDR1 MDHEN and CDR2 SYDVKM. CDR3 coding DNA: TGTGCCAGCAGCAACGCCCAGTTGAACACTGAAGCTTTCTTT. It translates to CASSNAQLNTEAFF.

The sample holds a few counts of this clonotype. The CDR3 is CASSQLDGTPQYF. The CDR3 DNA reads as TGCGCCAGCAGCCAACTGGACGGGACACCTCAGTACTTC. This chain links TRBV5-1 with TRBJ2-5; possibly TRBD1 for D (6 bases). Germline V gives CDR1 SGHRS, CDR2 YFSETQ. Trimming pared 4 bases from V and 11 bases from J, leaving 18 bases between. There are 13 residues in the CDR3.

The chain is built from TRBV4-2 and TRBJ2-5; possible D gene TRBD2, 5 bases. Trimming removed 1 base at V and 2 bases at J, with 8 bases between. Looked up from germline, CDR1 is LGHNA and CDR2 is YNFKEQ. The CDR3 loop spans 14 amino acids. CDR3 protein: CASSQGRGQETQYF. CDR3 in DNA: TGTGCCAGCAGCCAAGGTCGGGGACAAGAGACCCAGTACTTC.

There are a few counts of this clonotype. The chain joins TRBV20-1 to TRBJ2-7, with D hard to call. Germline CDR1 reads DFQATT; CDR2 reads SNEGSKA (reference sequence). CDR3 length: 11 residues. The germline V and J ends were trimmed by 6 bases and 2 bases, with 8 bases remaining between them. CDR3 sequence reads: CSALVAYEQYF. CDR3 nucleotide sequence: TGCAGTGCCCTAGTCGCCTACGAGCAGTACTTC.

This clonotype appeared once. This chain joins TRBV25-1 and TRBJ2-5, with 9 bases lining up with TRBD2. The CDR3 has 15 residues. The V gene end was trimmed by 8 bases and the J gene end by 0 bases; junction bases not matched to a gene: 7. Germline V gene sequence: CDR1 MGHDK, CDR2 SYGVNS. The CDR3: CASGPAGGYQETQYF. For the CDR3, the DNA is TGTGCCAGCGGACCCGCGGGGGGGTACCAAGAGACCCAGTACTTC.

This clonotype was seen ten or more times. The rearrangement uses TRBV5-4 and TRBJ2-2; 7 positions match TRBD2. Germline V gives CDR1 SGHNT, CDR2 YYREEE (reference sequence). The CDR3 is 14 residues long. Trimming took 4 bases from V and 4 from J; bases not matched to a gene: 4. CDR3 sequence: CASSPPGGTGELFF. Here the CDR3 DNA reads TGTGCCAGCAGCCCGCCGGGGGGCACCGGGGAGCTGTTTTTT.

This clonotype was seen repeatedly, ten times or more. The chain links TRBV5-1 to TRBJ1-6; no firm D call. The CDR3 contains 15 residues. Trimming removed 4 bases at V and 6 bases at J, with 14 bases between. Germline V gene lookup returns CDR1 SGHRS and CDR2 YFSETQ. CDR3 bases: TGCGCCAGCAGCCTCGCCGTTCCCCCTAATTCACCCCTCCACTTT. Amino acids: CASSLAVPPNSPLHF. Full variable domain (remainder filled in from reference TRBV5-1 and TRBJ1-6): KAGVTQTPRYLIKTRGQQVTLSCSPISGHRSVSWYQQTPGQGLQFLFEYFSETQRNKGNFPGRFSGRQFSNSRSEMNVSTLELGDSALYLCASSLAVPPNSPLHFGNGTRLTVT.

CDR3 DNA: TGTGCCAGCAGCCCCCTACGCACAGGCGAGACCCAGTACTTC. It translates to CASSPLRTGETQYF. The chain links TRBV4-2 to TRBJ2-5; maybe TRBD1 (5 bases). Trimming took off 4 bases at V and 5 bases at J, with 14 bases between the two ends. CDR3 length: 14 amino acids. Germline loops: CDR1 LGHNA, CDR2 YNFKEQ.

This clonotype was observed a few times. This sequence joins TRBV11-2 and TRBJ2-7; D is undetermined. Looked up from germline, CDR1 is SGHAT and CDR2 is FQNNGV. Trimming stripped 5 bases from V and 5 bases from J, with 13 bases between. CDR3 length: 13 residues. The CDR3 DNA reads TGTGCCAGCAGCATCCAGACTTCCCACGAGCAGTACGTC. Encoded protein: CASSIQTSHEQYV.

The chain is built from TRBV4-1 and TRBJ1-1, with 7 bases matching TRBD1. Trimming removed 3 bases from V and 3 bases from J; junction bases left unmatched: 13. The CDR3 spans 17 residues. The germline CDR1 and CDR2 sequences are MGHRA and YSYEKL. CDR3 DNA: TGCGCCAGCAGCCAGGATACAGGGGCCGCGTCGGACACTGAAGCTTTCTTT. Its translation is CASSQDTGAASDTEAFF.

This sequence joins TRBV7-2 and TRBJ2-3; D gene ambiguous. The CDR3 spans 15 residues. CDR1 is SGHTA, CDR2 FQGNSA, per germline. The V end lost 1 base, the J end lost 10 bases, and 18 bases lay between the germline ends. CDR3 in DNA: TGTGCCAGCAGCTTAGGTGGCTCCACCAGTTGGTCGCAGTATTTT. Encoded protein: CASSLGGSTSWSQYF.

This clonotype was seen a handful of times. The genes are TRBV7-9 and TRBJ2-3, with 9 bases lining up with TRBD1. Germline trimming cut 5 bases from V and 4 bases from J; bases unmatched to any gene: 10. Germline V gives CDR1 SEHNR, CDR2 FQNEAQ (reference sequence). CDR3 size: 16 residues. The CDR3 DNA is TGTGCCAGCAGCCCATCTGGGACAGGGATGTCAGATACGCAGTATTTT. This codes for CASSPSGTGMSDTQYF.